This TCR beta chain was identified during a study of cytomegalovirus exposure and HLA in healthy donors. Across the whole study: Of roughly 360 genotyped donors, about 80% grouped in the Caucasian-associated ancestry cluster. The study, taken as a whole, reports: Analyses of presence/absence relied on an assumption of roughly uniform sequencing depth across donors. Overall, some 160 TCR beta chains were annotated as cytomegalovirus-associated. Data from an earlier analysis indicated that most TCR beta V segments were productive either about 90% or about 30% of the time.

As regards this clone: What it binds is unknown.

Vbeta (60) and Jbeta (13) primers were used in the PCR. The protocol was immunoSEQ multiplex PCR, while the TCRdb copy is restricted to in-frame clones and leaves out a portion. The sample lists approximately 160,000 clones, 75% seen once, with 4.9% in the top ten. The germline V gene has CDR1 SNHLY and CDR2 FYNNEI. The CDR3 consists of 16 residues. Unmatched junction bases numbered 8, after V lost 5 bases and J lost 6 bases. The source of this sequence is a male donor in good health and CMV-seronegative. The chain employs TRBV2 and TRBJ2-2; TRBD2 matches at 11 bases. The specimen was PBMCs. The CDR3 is CASSTLAGGPAGELFF. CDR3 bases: TGTGCCAGCAGTACCTTAGCGGGGGGGCCGGCCGGGGAGCTGTTTTTT.